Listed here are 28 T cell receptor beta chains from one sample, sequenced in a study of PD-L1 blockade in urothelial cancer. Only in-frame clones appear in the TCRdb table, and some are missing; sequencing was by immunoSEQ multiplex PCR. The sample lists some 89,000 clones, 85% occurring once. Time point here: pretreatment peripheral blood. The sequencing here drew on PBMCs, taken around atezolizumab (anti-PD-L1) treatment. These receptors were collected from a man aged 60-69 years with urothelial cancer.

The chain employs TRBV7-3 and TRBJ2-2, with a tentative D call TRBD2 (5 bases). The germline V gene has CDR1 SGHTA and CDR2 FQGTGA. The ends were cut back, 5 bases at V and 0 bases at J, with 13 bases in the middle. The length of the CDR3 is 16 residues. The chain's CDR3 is CASSVGPGTNTGELFF. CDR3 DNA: TGTGCCAGCAGCGTTGGACCGGGAACGAACACCGGGGAGCTGTTTTTT.

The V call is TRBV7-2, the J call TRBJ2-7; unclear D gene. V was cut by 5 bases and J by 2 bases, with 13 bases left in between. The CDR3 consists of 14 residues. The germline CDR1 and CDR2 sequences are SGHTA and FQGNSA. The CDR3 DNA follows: TGTGCCAGCAGCCGGGTTGTAACAACCTACGAGCAGTACTTC. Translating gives CASSRVVTTYEQYF.

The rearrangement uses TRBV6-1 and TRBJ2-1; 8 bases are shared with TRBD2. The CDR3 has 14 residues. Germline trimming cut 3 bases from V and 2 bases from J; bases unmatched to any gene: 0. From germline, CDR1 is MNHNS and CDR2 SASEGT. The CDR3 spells CASSDGGAYNEQFF. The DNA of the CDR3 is TGTGCCAGCAGTGACGGGGGGGCCTACAATGAGCAGTTCTTC.

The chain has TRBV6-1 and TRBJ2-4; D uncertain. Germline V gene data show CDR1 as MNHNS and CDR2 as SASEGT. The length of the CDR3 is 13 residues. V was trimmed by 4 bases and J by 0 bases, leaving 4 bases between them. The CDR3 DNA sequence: TGTGCCAGCAGTGGTATAGCCAAAAACATTCAGTACTTC. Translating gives CASSGIAKNIQYF.

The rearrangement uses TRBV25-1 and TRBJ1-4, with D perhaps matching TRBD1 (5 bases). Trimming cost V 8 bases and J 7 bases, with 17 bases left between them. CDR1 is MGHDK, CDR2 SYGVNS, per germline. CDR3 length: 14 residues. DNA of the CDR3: TGTGCCAGCGTATCAGGGATTGTGGGTGAAAAACTGTTTTTT. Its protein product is CASVSGIVGEKLFF.

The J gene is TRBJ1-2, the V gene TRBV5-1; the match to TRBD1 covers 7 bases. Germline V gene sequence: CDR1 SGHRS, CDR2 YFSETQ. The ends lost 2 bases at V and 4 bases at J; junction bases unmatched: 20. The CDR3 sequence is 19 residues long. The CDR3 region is CASSLPNRDSRTALYGYTF. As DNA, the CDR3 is TGCGCCAGCAGCTTACCGAACCGGGACAGCAGAACTGCTCTCTATGGCTACACCTTC.

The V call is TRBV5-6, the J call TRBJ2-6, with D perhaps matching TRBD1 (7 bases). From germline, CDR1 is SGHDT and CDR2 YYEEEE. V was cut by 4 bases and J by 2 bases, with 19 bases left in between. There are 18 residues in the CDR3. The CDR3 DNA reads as TGTGCCAGCAGCCCGCGACAGGGAGGATTCGCTGGGGCCAACGTCCTGACTTTC. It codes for CASSPRQGGFAGANVLTF.

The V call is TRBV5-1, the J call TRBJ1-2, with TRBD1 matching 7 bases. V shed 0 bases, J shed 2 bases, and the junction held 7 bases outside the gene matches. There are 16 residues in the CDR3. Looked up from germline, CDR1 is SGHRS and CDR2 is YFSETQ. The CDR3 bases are TGCGCCAGCAGCTTGGGACAGGGCGTTCAGAACTATGGCTACACCTTC. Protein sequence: CASSLGQGVQNYGYTF.

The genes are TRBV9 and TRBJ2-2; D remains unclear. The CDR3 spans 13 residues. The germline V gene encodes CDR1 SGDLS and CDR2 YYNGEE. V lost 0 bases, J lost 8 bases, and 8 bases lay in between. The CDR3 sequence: CASSVVLWGELFF. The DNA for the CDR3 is TGTGCCAGCAGCGTAGTTCTATGGGGGGAGCTGTTTTTT.

The CDR3 protein is CASRWGQGRNEQFF. The CDR3 DNA sequence: TGTGCCAGTAGATGGGGACAGGGGAGGAATGAGCAGTTCTTC. The V gene is TRBV19, the J gene TRBJ2-1, with 10 nucleotides matching TRBD1. Germline V gene lookup returns CDR1 LNHDA and CDR2 SQIVND (reference sequence). CDR3 size: 14 residues. The V gene end was trimmed by 6 bases and the J gene end by 7 bases; junction bases not matched to a gene: 6.

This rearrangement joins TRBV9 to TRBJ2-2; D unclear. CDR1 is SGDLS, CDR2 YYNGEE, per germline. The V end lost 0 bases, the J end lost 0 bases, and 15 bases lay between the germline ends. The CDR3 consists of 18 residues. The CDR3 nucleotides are TGTGCCAGCAGCGTAGGTAGTTTGAGGTTTCCGAACACCGGGGAGCTGTTTTTT. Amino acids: CASSVGSLRFPNTGELFF.

CDR3 coding DNA: TGTGCCAGCAGCTCCGGACTAGCGGGAGGTGGGACAGATACGCAGTATTTT. Translation: CASSSGLAGGGTDTQYF. The chain employs TRBV5-6 and TRBJ2-3; 14 nucleotides line up with TRBD2. The CDR3 consists of 17 residues. V lost 3 bases to trimming and J lost 3 bases; unmatched junction nucleotides: 6. The germline gives CDR1 SGHDT, CDR2 YYEEEE.

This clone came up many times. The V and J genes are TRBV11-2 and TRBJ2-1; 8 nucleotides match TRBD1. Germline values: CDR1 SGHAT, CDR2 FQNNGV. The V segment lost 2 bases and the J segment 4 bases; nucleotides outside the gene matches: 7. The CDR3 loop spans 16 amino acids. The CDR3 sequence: CASSLTTGTGYNEQFF. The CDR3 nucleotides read TGTGCCAGCAGCTTAACAACCGGGACAGGATACAATGAGCAGTTCTTC.

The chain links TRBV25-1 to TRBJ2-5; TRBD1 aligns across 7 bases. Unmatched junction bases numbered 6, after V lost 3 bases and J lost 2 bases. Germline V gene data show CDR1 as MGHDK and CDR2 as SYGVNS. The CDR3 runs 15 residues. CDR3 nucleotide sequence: TGTGCCAGCAGTGACCTTGGGACAGTTCAAGAGACCCAGTACTTC. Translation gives CASSDLGTVQETQYF.

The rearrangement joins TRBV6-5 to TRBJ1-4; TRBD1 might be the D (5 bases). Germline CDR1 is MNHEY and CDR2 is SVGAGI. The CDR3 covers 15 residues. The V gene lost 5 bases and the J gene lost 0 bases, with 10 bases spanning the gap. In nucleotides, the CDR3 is TGTGCCAGCAGTCACAGGTTTGCAACTAATGAAAAACTGTTTTTT. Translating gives CASSHRFATNEKLFF.

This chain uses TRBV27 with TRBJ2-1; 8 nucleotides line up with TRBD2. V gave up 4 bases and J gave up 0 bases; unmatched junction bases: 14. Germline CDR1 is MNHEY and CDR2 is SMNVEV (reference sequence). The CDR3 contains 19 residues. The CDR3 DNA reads TGTGCCAGCAGTTCAACCATACCCTTTAGCGGGGCCTCCTACAATGAGCAGTTCTTC. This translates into CASSSTIPFSGASYNEQFF.

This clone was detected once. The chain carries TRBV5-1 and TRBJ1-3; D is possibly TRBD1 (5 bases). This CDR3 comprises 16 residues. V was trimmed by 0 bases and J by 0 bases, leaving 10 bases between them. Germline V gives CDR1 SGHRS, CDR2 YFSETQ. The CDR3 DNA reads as TGCGCCAGCAGCTTGGCGGACAAATCCTCTGGAAACACCATATATTTT. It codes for CASSLADKSSGNTIYF.

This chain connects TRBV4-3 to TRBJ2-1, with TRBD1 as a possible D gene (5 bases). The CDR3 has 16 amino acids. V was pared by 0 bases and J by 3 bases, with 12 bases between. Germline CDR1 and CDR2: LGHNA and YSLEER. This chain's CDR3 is CASSQDPQGNYNEQFF. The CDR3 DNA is TGCGCCAGCAGCCAAGATCCCCAGGGTAACTACAATGAGCAGTTCTTC.

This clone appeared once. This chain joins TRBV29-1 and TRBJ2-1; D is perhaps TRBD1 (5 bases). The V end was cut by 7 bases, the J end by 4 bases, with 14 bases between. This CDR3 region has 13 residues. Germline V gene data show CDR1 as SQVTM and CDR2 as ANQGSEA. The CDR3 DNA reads TGCAGCGCCCCAGGTCAGGGATACAATGAGCAGTTCTTC. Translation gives CSAPGQGYNEQFF.

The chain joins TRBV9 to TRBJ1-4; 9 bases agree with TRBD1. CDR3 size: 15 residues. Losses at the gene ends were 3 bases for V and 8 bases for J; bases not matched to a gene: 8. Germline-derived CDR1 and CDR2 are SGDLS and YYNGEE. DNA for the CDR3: TGTGCCAGCAGCGGGAAACAGGGGGCAGGGGAAAAACTGTTTTTT. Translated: CASSGKQGAGEKLFF.

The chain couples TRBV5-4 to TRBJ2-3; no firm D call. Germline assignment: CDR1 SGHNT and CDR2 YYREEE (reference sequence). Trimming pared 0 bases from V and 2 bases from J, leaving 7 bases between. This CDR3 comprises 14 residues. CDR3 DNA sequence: TGTGCCAGCAGCTTGGTGGCCCTCACAGATACGCAGTATTTT. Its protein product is CASSLVALTDTQYF.

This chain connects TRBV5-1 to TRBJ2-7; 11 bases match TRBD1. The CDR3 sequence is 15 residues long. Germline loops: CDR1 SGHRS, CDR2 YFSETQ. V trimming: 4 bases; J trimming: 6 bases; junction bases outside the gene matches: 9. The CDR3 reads CASSLEGGQGGEQYF. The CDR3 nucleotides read TGCGCCAGCAGCCTGGAGGGGGGACAGGGGGGCGAGCAGTACTTC.

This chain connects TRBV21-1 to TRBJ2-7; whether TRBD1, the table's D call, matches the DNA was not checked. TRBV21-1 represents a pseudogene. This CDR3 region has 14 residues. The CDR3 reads CASSSRKTSDEQYF. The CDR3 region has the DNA TGTGCCAGCAGCAGCAGGAAAACGTCGGACGAGCAGTACTTC.

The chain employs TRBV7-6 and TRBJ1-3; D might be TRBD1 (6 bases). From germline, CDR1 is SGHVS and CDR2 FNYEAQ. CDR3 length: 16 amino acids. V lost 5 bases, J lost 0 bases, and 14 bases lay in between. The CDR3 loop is CASSPKTGLSGNTIYF. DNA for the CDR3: TGTGCCAGCAGCCCAAAGACAGGACTCTCTGGAAACACCATATATTTT.

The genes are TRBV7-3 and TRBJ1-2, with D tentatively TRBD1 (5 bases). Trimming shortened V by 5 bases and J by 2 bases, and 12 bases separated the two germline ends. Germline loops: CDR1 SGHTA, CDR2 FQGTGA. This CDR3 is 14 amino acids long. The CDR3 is CASSARPGNYGYTF. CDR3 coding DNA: TGTGCCAGCAGCGCCAGGCCAGGGAACTATGGCTACACCTTC.

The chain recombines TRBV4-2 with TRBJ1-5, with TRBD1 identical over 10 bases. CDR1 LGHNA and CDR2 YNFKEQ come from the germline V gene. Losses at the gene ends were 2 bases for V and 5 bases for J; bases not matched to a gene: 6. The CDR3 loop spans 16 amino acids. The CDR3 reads CASSQTRTGGYQPQHF. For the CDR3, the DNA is TGTGCCAGCAGCCAAACTAGGACAGGGGGATATCAGCCCCAGCATTTT.

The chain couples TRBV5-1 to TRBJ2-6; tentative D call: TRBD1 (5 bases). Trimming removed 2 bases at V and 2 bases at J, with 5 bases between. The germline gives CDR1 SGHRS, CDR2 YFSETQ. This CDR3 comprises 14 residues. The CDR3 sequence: CASSFRAGANVLTF. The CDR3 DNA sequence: TGCGCCAGCAGCTTCAGGGCTGGGGCCAACGTCCTGACTTTC. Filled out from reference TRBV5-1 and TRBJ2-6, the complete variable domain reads KAGVTQTPRYLIKTRGQQVTLSCSPISGHRSVSWYQQTPGQGLQFLFEYFSETQRNKGNFPGRFSGRQFSNSRSEMNVSTLELGDSALYLCASSFRAGANVLTFGAGSRLTVL.

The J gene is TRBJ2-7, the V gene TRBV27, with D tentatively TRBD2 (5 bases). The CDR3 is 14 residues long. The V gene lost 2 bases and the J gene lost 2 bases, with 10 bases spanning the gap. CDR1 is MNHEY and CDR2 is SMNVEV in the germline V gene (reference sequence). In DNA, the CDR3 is TGTGCCAGCAGTTTAGCGGACTCTACCTACGAGCAGTACTTC. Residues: CASSLADSTYEQYF.